This paragraph covers one TCR beta chain sequence. Its antigen is not known. This entry is derived from a study of blood T cells in healthy people across ages. Findings and caveats of the study: Researchers said unsorted PBMCs prevented a conclusive naive versus antigen-experienced comparison.

Next came a second PCR, run for about 7 to 12 cycles, which used a sample-barcoded 5' primer along with a J-beta primer mix. Template switching added a 12-random-nucleotide identifier to every cDNA molecule. One entry per CDR3 protein results from TCRdb running MiXCR on the 5' RACE reads. The repertoire has some 640,000 distinct CDR3 sequences, 25% to 30% of them found once; the top ten carry less than 20%. Each donor's blood draw was roughly 10 milliliters of peripheral blood. Researchers isolated at least 7 million PBMCs per sample. Per germline, CDR1 SGHAT and CDR2 FQNNGV. V lost 0 bases and J 7 bases, leaving 7 bases between the germline ends. CDR3 length equals 13 residues.

J is TRBJ2-1 and V is TRBV11-2; D uncertain. The sequencing input was blood. This TCR derives from a woman older than 75 in good health. The CDR3 region has the DNA TGTGCCAGCAGCTTAGATGTTTGGAATGAGCAGTTCTTC. It specifies CASSLDVWNEQFF.